The 15 T cell receptor beta chains reported below all come from one sample, sequenced in a study of radiation and T cells in renal cell carcinoma. Treatment: 15 Gy SBRT to primary tumor, nephrectomy 4 weeks later. Sequencing was performed with immunoSEQ multiplex PCR; in TCRdb, only in-frame clones are kept and a portion is missing. The table has 15,000 to 20,000 clones, roughly 54% seen once; the top ten hold around 11%. The specimen was tumor tissue, collected from a patient whose treatment included radiotherapy and nephrectomy. The source of these receptors is a man aged 50-60 years with renal cell carcinoma.

In this sample, this clone turned up a few times. The chain has TRBV10-3 and TRBJ1-5; 7 positions match TRBD1. J lost 6 bases, V lost 3 bases, and 2 bases had no gene match. The length of the CDR3 is 13 residues. Germline CDR1 ENHRY, CDR2 SYGVKD. For the CDR3, the DNA is TGTGCCATCAGTGACAGGGGGGCTCAGCCCCAGCATTTT. Translation gives CAISDRGAQPQHF.

A single count supports this clone. The rearrangement joins TRBV27 to TRBJ1-5; D call uncertain. V was clipped by 5 bases and J by 3 bases, with 11 bases between them. The CDR3 spans 14 residues. Germline V gene lookup returns CDR1 MNHEY and CDR2 SMNVEV (reference sequence). DNA of the CDR3: TGTGCCAGCAGTCTACAGCCTTTCAATCAGCCCCAGCATTTT. This codes for CASSLQPFNQPQHF.

The genes are TRBV5-1 and TRBJ1-6; D is unclear. Per the germline V gene, CDR1 is SGHRS and CDR2 is YFSETQ. This CDR3 spans 17 amino acids. Trimming took 0 bases from V and 6 from J, leaving 16 bases between them. CDR3 protein: CASSLGPGSTPNSPLHF. DNA for the CDR3: TGCGCCAGCAGCTTGGGGCCCGGGTCGACTCCTAATTCACCCCTCCACTTT.

The CDR3 sequence: CASSLAGSDSGNTIYF. CDR3 DNA sequence: TGTGCCAGCAGCTTGGCCGGGTCCGACTCTGGAAACACCATATATTTT. The V and J genes are TRBV5-4 and TRBJ1-3, with unresolved D. V lost 0 bases, J lost 0 bases, and 10 bases lay in between. The CDR3 spans 16 residues. The germline gives CDR1 SGHNT, CDR2 YYREEE (reference sequence).

The rearrangement joins TRBV4-2 to TRBJ2-7; 13 positions agree with TRBD2. This CDR3 is 15 amino acids long. V lost 3 bases and J lost 7; bases outside the gene matches: 6. CDR1 and CDR2 (germline): LGHNA, YNFKEQ. The CDR3 here is CASSHGLAGEREQYF. The CDR3, as DNA: TGTGCCAGCAGCCACGGACTAGCGGGAGAAAGGGAGCAGTACTTC.

This clone came up once. V is TRBV9 and J is TRBJ2-3; TRBD2 matches at 10 bases. CDR1 and CDR2 (germline): SGDLS, YYNGEE. The ends lost 3 bases at V and 3 bases at J; junction bases unmatched: 7. The CDR3 loop spans 16 amino acids. The CDR3 DNA reads as TGTGCCAGCAGCGCAGAGAGCGGGGGGGCGACAGATACGCAGTATTTT. This sequence encodes CASSAESGGATDTQYF.

The J gene is TRBJ1-5, the V gene TRBV10-1; D ambiguous. Germline CDR1 is WNHNN and CDR2 is SYGVQD (reference sequence). The CDR3 is 16 amino acids. Trimming shortened V by 5 bases and J by 0 bases, and 14 bases separated the two germline ends. CDR3 DNA sequence: TGCGCCAGCAGTCCACAGAATTGCTATAGCAATCAGCCCCAGCATTTT. As protein: CASSPQNCYSNQPQHF.

The rearrangement links TRBV29-1 to TRBJ2-3, with 7 bases identical to TRBD2. V gave up 6 bases and J gave up 0 bases; unmatched junction bases: 3. Germline lookup yields CDR1 SQVTM and CDR2 ANQGSEA. This CDR3 contains 13 residues. The CDR3 loop is CSVLALSTDTQYF. CDR3 nucleotides: TGCAGCGTACTAGCGTTGAGCACAGATACGCAGTATTTT.

The chain couples TRBV21-1 to TRBJ2-7; TRBD1 is taken as the D call from the table, unchecked against the DNA. TRBV21-1 is annotated as a pseudogene. The CDR3 consists of 16 residues. CDR3 sequence: CASSLIGTGGAHEQYF. As DNA, the CDR3 is TGTGCCAGCAGCCTCATTGGGACAGGGGGGGCCCACGAGCAGTACTTC.

This sequence joins TRBV6-5 and TRBJ2-7, with 9 positions matching TRBD2. The germline CDR1 and CDR2 sequences are MNHEY and SVGAGI. V lost 4 bases and J lost 4; bases outside the gene matches: 11. The CDR3 covers 16 residues. CDR3 amino acids: CASSFTHGLASYEQYF. The CDR3 DNA sequence: TGTGCCAGCAGTTTTACCCATGGACTAGCGTCATACGAGCAGTACTTC.

This clone was seen a few times. This chain joins TRBV6-5 and TRBJ1-1; 7 bases fit TRBD1. J lost 11 bases, V lost 4 bases, and 16 bases had no gene match. The CDR3 spans 15 residues. CDR1 MNHEY and CDR2 SVGAGI come from the germline V gene. The CDR3 loop reads CASSSPSAGGFSAFF. The CDR3 bases are TGTGCCAGCAGTTCCCCTTCCGCAGGGGGGTTTTCGGCTTTCTTT.

The V call is TRBV2, the J call TRBJ2-1; D gene ambiguous. The V gene's germline CDR1 is SNHLY and CDR2 FYNNEI. The CDR3 contains 13 residues. V was clipped by 0 bases and J by 8 bases, with 8 bases between them. The CDR3 DNA is TGTGCCAGCAGTGAAGCGGGGTGGTATGAGCAGTTCTTC. This gives the protein CASSEAGWYEQFF.

The chain carries TRBV13 and TRBJ1-2; the D gene is possibly TRBD1 (5 bases). This CDR3 spans 15 amino acids. Trimming took off 5 bases at V and 4 bases at J, with 17 bases between the two ends. Germline CDR1 reads PRHDT; CDR2 reads FYEKMQ (reference sequence). In DNA, the CDR3 is TGTGCCAGCAGCGAGCGACAGCCGGGAATCTATGGCTACACCTTC. Translated, it gives CASSERQPGIYGYTF.

V gene TRBV6-5 combines with J gene TRBJ1-5; D call uncertain. CDR3 length equals 13 residues. The germline V gene encodes CDR1 MNHEY and CDR2 SVGAGI. The V end lost 0 bases, the J end lost 5 bases, and 5 bases lay between the germline ends. This CDR3 reads CASSYSLDQPQHF. The DNA for the CDR3 is TGTGCCAGCAGTTACTCCCTCGATCAGCCCCAGCATTTT.

This clone was picked up one time. The V gene is TRBV6-1, the J gene TRBJ2-7, with no clear D. The V gene's germline CDR1 is MNHNS and CDR2 SASEGT. The CDR3 is 13 residues long. V dropped 2 bases and J dropped 4 bases, with 9 bases sitting between them. The CDR3 DNA sequence: TGTGCCAGCAGTGAAACAAGATTATACGAGCAGTACTTC. Translation: CASSETRLYEQYF.